A selection of T cell receptor beta chains follows, all from one sample in a study of cytomegalovirus exposure and HLA in healthy donors. Using immunoSEQ multiplex PCR, the repertoire was profiled, and TCRdb retains in-frame clones only, with some absent. The sample contains about 110,000 clones, nearly 80% of which appear only once. Sequenced: PBMCs. These receptors originate from a young man in good health and CMV-seronegative. Each CDR3 is given with its conserved first and last residue. A D gene is named only where the DNA matches it firmly. Size is omitted from some rows. Given values are once, few, many or a class for expanded clones.

>TRBD1|TRBV6-6|few|TRBJ2-7
TGTGCCAGCAGGTTGGGACAGGGGGCGAGACACGAGCAGTACTTC
CASRLGQGARHEQYF
>-|TRBV25-1|-|TRBJ2-7
TGTGCCAGCATGGGCGCGCTATACGAGCAGTACTTC
CASMGALYEQYF
>TRBD1|TRBV2|-|TRBJ2-7
TGTGCCAGCACGAGAACCGGGACAGCGATCTACGAGCAGTACTTC
CASTRTGTAIYEQYF
>TRBD2|TRBV15|few|TRBJ2-7
TGTGCCACCAGCAGAGATCTGTCACTAGCGGGCGAGCAGTACTTC
CATSRDLSLAGEQYF
>TRBD1|TRBV29-1|-|TRBJ2-5
TGCAGCGTTGGACAGGGGGGGACGACCCAGTACTTC
CSVGQGGTTQYF
>TRBD1|TRBV27|-|TRBJ2-7
TGTGCCAGCAGTCCCCTGTCGGACAGGGTTAATAACGAGCAGTACTTC
CASSPLSDRVNNEQYF
>TRBD1|TRBV10-3|-|TRBJ1-4
TGTGCCATCAGTGGGGGACAGTCAACTAATGAAAAACTGTTTTTT
CAISGGQSTNEKLFF
>TRBD2|TRBV6-6|-|TRBJ2-1
TGTGCCAGCAGTTGGGGACTAGCGAGCAATGAGCAGTTCTTC
CASSWGLASNEQFF
>TRBD1|TRBV19|-|TRBJ1-2
TGTGCCAGTAGTGTTTTAGGGACAGCCCACCGATTCTATGGCTACACCTTC
CASSVLGTAHRFYGYTF
>-|TRBV5-5|-|TRBJ1-5
TGTGCCAGCAGCTTTACTGACAATCAGCCCCAGCATTTT
CASSFTDNQPQHF
>-|TRBV10-3|-|TRBJ2-7
TGTGCCATCAGTGTTGCCCCTGAGGAGCAGTACTTC
CAISVAPEEQYF
>TRBD1|TRBV30|-|TRBJ2-2
TGTGCCTGGATCCGGGACAGGGCTTCGAACACCGGGGAGCTGTTTTTT
CAWIRDRASNTGELFF
>TRBD2|TRBV10-1|-|TRBJ2-1
TGCGCCAGCAGTGGCCTCGTTGCGGGAGGCAATGAGCAGTTCTTC
CASSGLVAGGNEQFF
>TRBD2|TRBV19|-|TRBJ2-3
TGTGCCAGTAAGCGGGCTAGCGGACTCACAGATACGCAGTATTTT
CASKRASGLTDTQYF
>-|TRBV25-1|-|TRBJ1-1
TGTGCCAGCAGTGTGGCCCGTGAAGCTTTCTTT
CASSVAREAFF
>TRBD2|TRBV4-3|-|TRBJ2-1
TGCGCCAGCAGCCAAGATAGTGTCGGGAGGGCCGTTAATGAGCAGTTCTTC
CASSQDSVGRAVNEQFF
>TRBD2|TRBV28|-|TRBJ2-7
TGTGCCAGCAGCCTAGCGGGGTACGAGCAGTACTTC
CASSLAGYEQYF
>-|TRBV10-3|-|TRBJ2-2
TGTGCCATCAGTGAGTCGGAAGGGGGTAGTACCGGGGAGCTGTTTTTT
CAISESEGGSTGELFF
>TRBD2|TRBV7-9|-|TRBJ2-1
TGTGCCAGCAGCGTATCCGGGACTACTAATGAGCAGTTCTTC
CASSVSGTTNEQFF
>TRBD2|TRBV6-5|-|TRBJ2-3
TGTGCCAGCACCTTAGCGGGGGGGCTCACAGATACGCAGTATTTT
CASTLAGGLTDTQYF
>TRBD1|TRBV4-3|few|TRBJ1-6
TGCGCCAGCAGTCACGACAGGGGTAGATCACCCCTCCACTTT
CASSHDRGRSPLHF
>-|TRBV11-1|-|TRBJ2-7
TGTGCCAGCAGCTTTCCGAAAACGGGCGAGCAGTACTTC
CASSFPKTGEQYF
>-|TRBV18|-|TRBJ2-3
TGTGCCAGCTCACCAATTTCAGGTGCAGCTTCTAGCACAGATACGCAGTATTTT
CASSPISGAASSTDTQYF
>-|TRBV18|few|TRBJ1-2
TGTGCCAGCTCACCACCGGGGGCAGGGAGCCGAACTAATGGCTACACCTTC
CASSPPGAGSRTNGYTF
>-|TRBV7-9|-|TRBJ2-5
TGTGCCAGCAGCTTAGTCCGCAGCCTCAGCAGGGCAGAGACCCAGTACTTC
CASSLVRSLSRAETQYF
>-|TRBV9|-|TRBJ2-2
TGTGCCAGCAGCGCGCGGGTGAACACCGGGGAGCTGTTTTTT
CASSARVNTGELFF
>-|TRBV19|-|TRBJ1-5
TGTGCCAGTAAAACGACAGATTATAGCAATCAGCCCCAGCATTTT
CASKTTDYSNQPQHF
>TRBD1|TRBV7-9|-|TRBJ1-6
TGTGCCAGCAGCTTAGGAGCGACAGGGAATAATTCACCCCTCCACTTT
CASSLGATGNNSPLHF
>TRBD1|TRBV29-1|once|TRBJ1-6
TGCAGCGTTGAAGAAGGGACAGGGGGATCCCTCCACTTT
CSVEEGTGGSLHF
>-|TRBV2|-|TRBJ2-2
TGTGCCAGCAGTTCCCGGGGAGCCGGGGAGCTGTTTTTT
CASSSRGAGELFF
>TRBD1|TRBV29-1|-|TRBJ2-5
TGCAGCGTTGACAGGGGGTTTGAGACCCAGTACTTC
CSVDRGFETQYF
>TRBD1|TRBV28|-|TRBJ2-7
TGTGCCAGCAGAAGACAGGGGGGGAACGAGCAGTACTTC
CASRRQGGNEQYF
>TRBD2|TRBV5-4|-|TRBJ2-1
TGTGCCAGCAGCGTGACGGGGGGGCCTTACAATGAGCAGTTCTTC
CASSVTGGPYNEQFF
>TRBD1|TRBV30|few|TRBJ1-6
TGTGCCTGGACAGGGGGCTGCGGGAATTCACCCCTCCACTTT
CAWTGGCGNSPLHF
>-|TRBV27|-|TRBJ2-1
TGTGCCAGCAGAGACGATACAGGGAGCACCTACAATGAGCAGTTCTTC
CASRDDTGSTYNEQFF
>-|TRBV25-1|-|TRBJ2-2
TGTGCCAGCAGTGAGCGACAGGAGAACACCGGGGAGCTGTTTTTT
CASSERQENTGELFF
>-|TRBV6-1|-|TRBJ2-7
TGTGCCAGCAGTGAAGGTTGGGGGCTAAACACGTACGAGCAGTACTTC
CASSEGWGLNTYEQYF
>-|TRBV30|once|TRBJ1-2
TGTGCCTGGAGTACAGGGTCTAACTATGGCTACACCTTC
CAWSTGSNYGYTF
>TRBD2|TRBV6-5|-|TRBJ2-1
TGTGCCAGCGGGCAAGCGGGGAACAATGAGCAGTTCTTC
CASGQAGNNEQFF
>-|TRBV7-9|few|TRBJ2-1
TGTGCCAGCAGCACCGCACTATATGAGCAGTTCTTC
CASSTALYEQFF
>-|TRBV5-1|once|TRBJ1-4
TGCGCCAGCAGCCGGGAAAACCTGGGTGAAAAACTGTTTTTT
CASSRENLGEKLFF
>TRBD1|TRBV29-1|-|TRBJ1-5
TGCAGCGTTGAAGAGACAGGGGGCAATCAGCCCCAGCATTTT
CSVEETGGNQPQHF
>TRBD1|TRBV28|-|TRBJ2-7
TGTGCCAGCAGTTTAAGGGACAGGGGGCGTACCTACGAGCAGTACTTC
CASSLRDRGRTYEQYF
>-|TRBV14|-|TRBJ1-1
TGTGCCAGCAGCCTAATACAGGGCAGCTGGAACACTGAAGCTTTCTTT
CASSLIQGSWNTEAFF